This T cell receptor (beta chain) was obtained from a study of regulatory T cells in long-lasting Graves disease. Through Arm-PCR of CDR3 regions and iRepertoire HTBI primers, TCR beta libraries were built. Each CDR3 protein gets one entry after TCRdb re-called the multiplex PCR reads with MiXCR. The sample consists of about 370,000 distinct CDR3 sequences, less than 20% of them appearing once. This clonotype was counted between two and nine times. The antigen remains unidentified. Time point reported: newly diagnosed GD, antithyroid drugs for less than 3 months. From RNA extracted from PBMCs, the TCR library was made. Graves' disease was diagnosed by American Thyroid Association guidelines. Germline CDR1 and CDR2: MRHNA and SNTAGT. This CDR3 is built from 16 residues. Trimming cost V 5 bases and J 2 bases; bases outside gene matches: 10. General study points: TRBV28, TRBJ1-2 and TRBJ2-5 were favored in persistent disease.

V usage is TRBV6-4 and J usage is TRBJ1-1, with 8 bases identical to TRBD1. The starting material was peripheral blood mononuclear cells (PBMCs), obtained at new diagnosis, from a patient treated with antithyroid drugs. The sequence came from a female donor with Graves disease. The CDR3 sequence: CASSRALTGVNTEAFF. CDR3 nucleotides: TGTGCCAGCAGTAGAGCTCTGACAGGGGTTAACACTGAAGCTTTCTTT.